This TCR beta chain appears in the sequencing data of a study of PD-1 blockade in mismatch repair-deficient tumors. This table comes from immunoSEQ multiplex PCR, and its TCRdb copy is limited to in-frame clones, with some not included. The sample includes around 49,000 clones, 77% of them seen just once. Sample: PBMCs, taken before pembrolizumab treatment. This receptor was identified in an adult with mismatch repair-deficient cancer.

The CDR3 DNA follows: TGCAGCGTTGAAAAAACAGGGGGCTTCACTGAAGCTTTCTTT. It encodes CSVEKTGGFTEAFF. The chain recombines TRBV29-1 with TRBJ1-1; 9 bases align to TRBD1. The germline CDR1 and CDR2 sequences are SQVTM and ANQGSEA. V was pared by 2 bases and J by 4 bases, with 5 bases of the junction left unmatched. The CDR3 sequence is 14 residues long.